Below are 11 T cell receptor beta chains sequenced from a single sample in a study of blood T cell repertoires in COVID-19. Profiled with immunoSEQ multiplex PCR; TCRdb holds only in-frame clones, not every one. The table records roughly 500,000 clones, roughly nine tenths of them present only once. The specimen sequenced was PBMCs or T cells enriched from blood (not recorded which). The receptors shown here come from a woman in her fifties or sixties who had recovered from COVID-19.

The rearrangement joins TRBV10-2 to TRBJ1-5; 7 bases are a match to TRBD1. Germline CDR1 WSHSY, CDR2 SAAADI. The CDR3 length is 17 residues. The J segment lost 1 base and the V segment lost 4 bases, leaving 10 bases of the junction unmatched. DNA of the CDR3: TGCGCCAGCAGTGGAGTAACAGGGGCCGGGAGCAATCAGCCCCAGCATTTT. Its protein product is CASSGVTGAGSNQPQHF.

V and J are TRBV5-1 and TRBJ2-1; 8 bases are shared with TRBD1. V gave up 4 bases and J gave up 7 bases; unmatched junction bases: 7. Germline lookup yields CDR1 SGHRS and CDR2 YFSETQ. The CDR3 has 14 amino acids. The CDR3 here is CASSTRTGRNEQFF. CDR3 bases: TGCGCCAGCAGCACGAGGACAGGGAGGAATGAGCAGTTCTTC. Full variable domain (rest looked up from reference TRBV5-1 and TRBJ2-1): KAGVTQTPRYLIKTRGQQVTLSCSPISGHRSVSWYQQTPGQGLQFLFEYFSETQRNKGNFPGRFSGRQFSNSRSEMNVSTLELGDSALYLCASSTRTGRNEQFFGPGTRLTVL.

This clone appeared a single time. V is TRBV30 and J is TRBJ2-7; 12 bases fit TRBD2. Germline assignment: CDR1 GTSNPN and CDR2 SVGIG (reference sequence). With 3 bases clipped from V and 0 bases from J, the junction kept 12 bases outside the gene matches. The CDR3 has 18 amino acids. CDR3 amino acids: CAWRGSGLAGPYSYEQYF. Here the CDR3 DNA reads TGTGCCTGGAGAGGATCGGGACTAGCGGGTCCCTACTCCTACGAGCAGTACTTC.

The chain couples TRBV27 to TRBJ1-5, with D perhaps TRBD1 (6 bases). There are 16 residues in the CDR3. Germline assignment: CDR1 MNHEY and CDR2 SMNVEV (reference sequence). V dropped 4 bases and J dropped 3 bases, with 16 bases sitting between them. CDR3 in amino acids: CASSSLKDSNNQPQHF. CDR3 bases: TGTGCCAGCAGTTCCTTAAAGGACAGTAACAATCAGCCCCAGCATTTT.

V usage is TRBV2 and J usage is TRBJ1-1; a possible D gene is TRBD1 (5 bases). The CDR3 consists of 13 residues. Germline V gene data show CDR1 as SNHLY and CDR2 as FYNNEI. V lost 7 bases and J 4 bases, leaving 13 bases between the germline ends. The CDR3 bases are TGTGCCAGCAAACGGGGGGAAGGCACTGAAGCTTTCTTT. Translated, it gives CASKRGEGTEAFF.

The CDR3 DNA sequence: TGCGCCAGCACCTGGGGGCGCGACACCGGGGAGCTGTTTTTT. Translated: CASTWGRDTGELFF. V and J are TRBV5-1 and TRBJ2-2; tentatively, D is TRBD1 (6 bases). The CDR3 sequence is 14 residues long. The V gene's germline CDR1 is SGHRS and CDR2 YFSETQ. V lost 6 bases and J lost 3, with 12 bases in between.

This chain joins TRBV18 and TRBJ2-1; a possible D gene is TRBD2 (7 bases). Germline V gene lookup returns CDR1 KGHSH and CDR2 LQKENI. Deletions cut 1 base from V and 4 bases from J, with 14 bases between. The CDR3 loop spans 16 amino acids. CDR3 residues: CASSPRGRGGYNEQFF. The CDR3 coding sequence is TGTGCCAGCTCACCACGGGGCAGGGGAGGGTACAATGAGCAGTTCTTC.

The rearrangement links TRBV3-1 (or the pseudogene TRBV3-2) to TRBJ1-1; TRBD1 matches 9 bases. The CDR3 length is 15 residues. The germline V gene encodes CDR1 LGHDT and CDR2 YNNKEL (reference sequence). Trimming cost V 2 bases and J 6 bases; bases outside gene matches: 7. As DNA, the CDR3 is TGTGCCAGCAGCCAACCGGGACAGGGAAGATCTGAAGCTTTCTTT. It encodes CASSQPGQGRSEAFF.

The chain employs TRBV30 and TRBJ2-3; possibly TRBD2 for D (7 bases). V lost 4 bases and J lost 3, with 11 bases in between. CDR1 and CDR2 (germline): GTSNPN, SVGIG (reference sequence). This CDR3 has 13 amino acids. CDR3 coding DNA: TGTGCCTGGATGGGGGGGCTGACAGATACGCAGTATTTT. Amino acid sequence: CAWMGGLTDTQYF.

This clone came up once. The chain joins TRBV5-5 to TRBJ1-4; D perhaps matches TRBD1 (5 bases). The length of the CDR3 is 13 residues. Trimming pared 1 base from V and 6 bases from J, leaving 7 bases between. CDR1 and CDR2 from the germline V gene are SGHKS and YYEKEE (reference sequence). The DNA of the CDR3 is TGTGCCAGCAGCTTGTGGGGCGATGAAAAACTGTTTTTT. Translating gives CASSLWGDEKLFF. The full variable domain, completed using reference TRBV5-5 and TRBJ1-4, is DAGVTQSPTHLIKTRGQQVTLRCSPISGHKSVSWYQQVLGQGPQFIFQYYEKEERGRGNFPDRFSARQFPNYSSELNVNALLLGDSALYLCASSLWGDEKLFFGSGTQLSVL.

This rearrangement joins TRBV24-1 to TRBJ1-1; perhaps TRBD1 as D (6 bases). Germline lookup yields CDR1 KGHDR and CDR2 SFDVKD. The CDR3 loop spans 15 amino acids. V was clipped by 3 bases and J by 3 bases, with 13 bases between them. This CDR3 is CATSDGTDRHTEAFF. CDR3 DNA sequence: TGTGCCACCAGTGATGGGACCGACAGGCACACTGAAGCTTTCTTT.